A single sample gave rise to the 21 T cell receptor beta chains below, sequenced in a study of shared clonotypes between healthy human individuals (dated by TCRdb to 2018 to 2020). To prepare the library, the immunoSEQ multiplex PCR assay was applied. TCRdb holds this immuneACCESS table with in-frame rearrangements only. Some clones are missing; in checked studies, unresolved V genes explain under half, and the rest has no known cause. Present in this sample are more than 2 million clones, 90% to 96% of which were seen just once. The ten largest account for approximately 0.13% of the sample. The sample taken for sequencing was naive CD4+ T cells sorted from blood. Per the publication, the cell subset or site label means: CD45RA+ positively selected. All receptors come from a man aged 18 to 29 in good health.

This clone was recorded only once. The V and J genes are TRBV13 and TRBJ2-5, with D possibly matching TRBD2 (5 bases). The CDR3 has 15 residues. Germline assignment: CDR1 PRHDT and CDR2 FYEKMQ (reference sequence). V lost 5 bases and J 3 bases, leaving 16 bases between the germline ends. CDR3 amino acids: CASSPPGAEEETQYF. As DNA, the CDR3 is TGTGCCAGCAGCCCCCCCGGAGCGGAAGAAGAGACCCAGTACTTC.

This clone was detected only once. The chain recombines TRBV9 with TRBJ1-1, with TRBD1 as a possible D gene (5 bases). The germline CDR1 and CDR2 sequences are SGDLS and YYNGEE. V gave up 3 bases and J gave up 5 bases, with 11 bases separating them. The CDR3 extends over 13 amino acids. The CDR3 sequence is CASSATVETEAFF. As DNA, the CDR3 is TGTGCCAGCAGCGCGACAGTTGAGACTGAAGCTTTCTTT. Complete variable domain (other parts from reference TRBV9 and TRBJ1-1): DSGVTQTPKHLITATGQRVTLRCSPRSGDLSVYWYQQSLDQGLQFLIQYYNGEERAKGNILERFSAQQFPDLHSELNLSSLELGDSALYFCASSATVETEAFFGQGTRLTVV.

The V and J genes are TRBV4-1 and TRBJ2-7; possibly TRBD2 for D (6 bases). The V and J ends lost 0 bases and 3 bases respectively, with 12 bases between them. The CDR3 has 15 residues. CDR1 is MGHRA and CDR2 is YSYEKL in the germline V gene. CDR3: CASSQEKGTYYEQYF. The CDR3 DNA follows: TGCGCCAGCAGCCAAGAAAAAGGGACTTACTACGAGCAGTACTTC.

The genes are TRBV12-5 and TRBJ2-1, with D unclear. The CDR3 spans 13 residues. Germline V gene sequence: CDR1 LGHNT, CDR2 FRNRAP. V was shortened by 2 bases and J by 4 bases, with 6 bases between the two germline ends. The CDR3 sequence is CASGLYGYNEQFF. CDR3 sequence (DNA): TGTGCTAGTGGTTTGTACGGATACAATGAGCAGTTCTTC. The full variable domain, its missing parts supplied by reference TRBV12-5 and TRBJ2-1, is DARVTQTPRHKVTEMGQEVTMRCQPILGHNTVFWYRQTMMQGLELLAYFRNRAPLDDSGMPKDRFSAEMPDATLATLKIQPSEPRDSAVYFCASGLYGYNEQFFGPGTRLTVL.

The chain carries TRBV9 and TRBJ2-3, with 9 nucleotides matching TRBD2. This CDR3 region has 17 residues. The V gene's germline CDR1 is SGDLS and CDR2 YYNGEE. The ends lost 0 bases at V and 0 bases at J; junction bases unmatched: 5. CDR3: CASSVGASGVSTDTQYF. The CDR3 region has the DNA TGTGCCAGCAGCGTAGGAGCTAGCGGGGTCAGCACAGATACGCAGTATTTT.

V usage is TRBV30 and J usage is TRBJ1-6; D is perhaps TRBD1 (6 bases). Trimming removed 1 base at V and 7 bases at J, with 26 bases between. Germline loops: CDR1 GTSNPN, CDR2 SVGIG (reference sequence). CDR3 length: 19 amino acids. The CDR3 DNA reads TGTGCCTGGAGTGGCCTATTAACGTCATCGGGACACCCGAATTCACCCCTCCACTTT. It is translated as CAWSGLLTSSGHPNSPLHF.

This CDR3 reads CASSSGLAGARGADTQYF. CDR3 nucleotides: TGTGCCAGCAGCTCTGGACTAGCGGGAGCCCGGGGGGCAGATACGCAGTATTTT. The chain couples TRBV5-4 to TRBJ2-3; 13 bases agree with TRBD2. V trimming: 3 bases; J trimming: 4 bases; junction bases outside the gene matches: 11. The CDR3 has 18 amino acids. Per the germline V gene, CDR1 is SGHNT and CDR2 is YYREEE (reference sequence).

V gene TRBV10-1 combines with J gene TRBJ1-1; D is unresolved. The V end was cut by 4 bases, the J end by 1 base, with 4 bases between. The length of the CDR3 is 12 residues. Germline CDR1 is WNHNN and CDR2 is SYGVQD (reference sequence). The CDR3 region is CASSGQNTEAFF. Written as DNA, the CDR3 is TGCGCCAGCAGTGGACAGAACACTGAAGCTTTCTTT.

V usage is TRBV7-2 and J usage is TRBJ1-5, with 9 bases matching TRBD1. CDR3 length: 14 residues. V was clipped by 6 bases and J by 6 bases; unmatched bases: 6. Germline V gene sequence: CDR1 SGHTA, CDR2 FQGNSA. CDR3 protein: CASRSGTGTQPQHF. DNA of the CDR3: TGTGCCAGCAGGTCCGGGACAGGGACTCAGCCCCAGCATTTT.

J is TRBJ2-1 and V is TRBV11-2; no definite D call. Germline CDR1 and CDR2: SGHAT and FQNNGV. The V and J ends lost 4 bases and 10 bases respectively, with 17 bases between them. The CDR3 is 14 amino acids. The CDR3 DNA is TGTGCCAGCAGCTCATCCGGGCCGATCGAGGAGCAGTTCTTC. It specifies CASSSSGPIEEQFF.

This clone was seen a single time. The chain is built from TRBV5-3 and TRBJ2-7; 10 positions agree with TRBD1. TRBV5-3 is recorded as an ORF, its role being uncertain. This CDR3 has 15 amino acids. J was trimmed by 3 bases and V by 3 bases; bases with no gene match: 6. CDR3: CARSSPDRGYYEQYF. CDR3 sequence (DNA): TGTGCCAGAAGCTCCCCGGACAGGGGGTACTACGAGCAGTACTTC.

The chain joins TRBV18 to TRBJ1-2; TRBD1 might be the D (6 bases). Trimming cost V 5 bases and J 4 bases, with 11 bases left between them. This CDR3 has 13 amino acids. Germline V lookup: CDR1 KGHSH, CDR2 LQKENI. In DNA, the CDR3 is TGTGCCAGCTCATCACAGGGTGCCTATGGCTACACCTTC. It translates to CASSSQGAYGYTF.

V usage is TRBV5-1 and J usage is TRBJ1-1; a weak D match, TRBD1 (5 bases). Germline assignment: CDR1 SGHRS and CDR2 YFSETQ. The CDR3 is 14 amino acids. Trimming shortened V by 0 bases and J by 6 bases, and 12 bases separated the two germline ends. CDR3 sequence reads: CASSLGGVVPEAFF. The CDR3 nucleotides are TGCGCCAGCAGCTTGGGGGGCGTGGTTCCTGAAGCTTTCTTT.

The chain carries TRBV4-2 and TRBJ1-1; 7 nucleotides match TRBD1. V shed 2 bases, J shed 7 bases, and the junction held 13 bases outside the gene matches. The CDR3 extends over 16 amino acids. The germline V gene encodes CDR1 LGHNA and CDR2 YNFKEQ. CDR3 in amino acids: CASSQPPGTAGDEAFF. CDR3 in DNA: TGTGCCAGCAGCCAACCCCCCGGGACAGCGGGCGATGAAGCTTTCTTT.

The chain recombines TRBV27 with TRBJ1-2; weak D call: TRBD1 (6 bases). Deletions cut 2 bases from V and 7 bases from J, with 11 bases between. Germline CDR1 reads MNHEY; CDR2 reads SMNVEV (reference sequence). This CDR3 spans 13 amino acids. CDR3 nucleotide sequence: TGTGCCAGCAGTTTAGCGGCAGGGGCTGGCTACACCTTC. Its protein is CASSLAAGAGYTF.

The chain combines TRBV18 with TRBJ1-2; D unresolved. The CDR3 spans 16 residues. With 3 bases removed from V and 4 bases from J, the gap between germline ends came to 18 bases. The V gene's germline CDR1 is KGHSH and CDR2 LQKENI. This chain's CDR3 is CASSPPRGNGAYGYTF. CDR3 sequence (DNA): TGTGCCAGCTCACCTCCTAGAGGGAATGGAGCCTATGGCTACACCTTC.

This chain connects TRBV7-9 to TRBJ2-1, with no clear D. V was pared by 5 bases and J by 8 bases, with 13 bases between. This CDR3 comprises 13 residues. Germline V gene data show CDR1 as SEHNR and CDR2 as FQNEAQ (reference sequence). The CDR3 nucleotides read TGTGCCAGCAGCAATATTGGTAGGCATGAGCAGTTCTTC. Translating gives CASSNIGRHEQFF.

The chain has TRBV7-2 and TRBJ1-6; TRBD1 matches at 9 bases. This CDR3 comprises 15 residues. Germline values: CDR1 SGHTA, CDR2 FQGNSA. With 4 bases clipped from V and 7 bases from J, the junction kept 5 bases outside the gene matches. CDR3 in DNA: TGTGCCAGCAGCTCAGGACAGGGGAGGAATTCACCCCTCCACTTT. Translation: CASSSGQGRNSPLHF.

The genes are TRBV5-1 and TRBJ1-2, with D unresolved. V was shortened by 0 bases and J by 1 base, with 10 bases between the two germline ends. This CDR3 has 15 residues. The germline V gene has CDR1 SGHRS and CDR2 YFSETQ. The CDR3 sequence: CASSLGTVLNYGYTF. In DNA, the CDR3 is TGCGCCAGCAGCTTGGGGACGGTTCTTAACTATGGCTACACCTTC.

This clone occurred once. The chain links TRBV6-1 to TRBJ1-6, with a tentative D call TRBD1 (6 bases). Germline lookup yields CDR1 MNHNS and CDR2 SASEGT. The germline V and J ends were trimmed by 3 bases and 7 bases, with 13 bases remaining between them. The CDR3 has 15 amino acids. CDR3 sequence: CASSDRWGANSPLHF. CDR3 in DNA: TGTGCCAGCAGTGACCGGTGGGGGGCCAATTCACCCCTCCACTTT.

This clone was observed once. V gene TRBV10-3 combines with J gene TRBJ2-3, with D unclear. Looked up from germline, CDR1 is ENHRY and CDR2 is SYGVKD. The CDR3 spans 11 residues. With 10 bases removed from V and 8 bases from J, the gap between germline ends came to 13 bases. CDR3 nucleotides: TGTGCCACCTCTCCGGTCGGTACGCAGTATTTT. It encodes CATSPVGTQYF.